The entry below describes one T cell receptor beta chain. The data belong to a study of blood T cell repertoires in COVID-19. Overall study: PBMCs, B-cell-depleted T cells, or T cells were the source of the cDNA or gDNA that made up the material.

The V gene lost 3 bases and the J gene lost 4 bases, with 15 bases spanning the gap. The CDR3 runs 15 residues. Per the germline V gene, CDR1 is LNHDA and CDR2 is SQIVND (reference sequence). Original processing methods: Using reference gene primer amplification, nucleated cell counts were estimated. Data came from immunoSEQ multiplex PCR; TCRdb stores just in-frame clones and leaves some out. V, J and clone size are those of that table, while D and trimming were read from the DNA. The sample holds just under 20,000 clones, about 90% seen once. Sequencing was done on a sample of peripheral blood. The clonotype originates from a human donor in a cohort sampled during active COVID-19. This sequence joins TRBV19 and TRBJ1-1; a weak D match, TRBD1 (6 bases). The CDR3 spells CASSMAKGGATEAFF. CDR3 coding DNA: TGTGCCAGTAGTATGGCGAAGGGGGGGGCCACTGAAGCTTTCTTT.